This T cell receptor beta chain was captured in a study of blood T cell repertoires in COVID-19. Turning to the study itself: Acute and convalescent COVID-19 samples came from the United States, Italy and Spain. Sample material is recorded as cDNA or gDNA derived from T cells, B-cell-depleted T cells, or PBMCs.

This clone was recorded only once. Authors' processing steps: It was from reference gene primer amplification that nucleated cell counts were estimated. Some clones are missing from TCRdb's copy, which holds only in-frame ones; the method was immunoSEQ multiplex PCR. That table supplies the V and J calls and clone size; D and trimming were determined from the DNA. There are hundreds of thousands of clones in the sample; more than 80% occur only once, and 1.4% lies in the top ten. Sequenced input: peripheral blood. This clonotype was sampled from a woman in her 30s with active or convalescent COVID-19.

The CDR3 is CASSIGTGGEAFF. DNA of the CDR3: TGTGCCAGTAGTATAGGGACAGGGGGTGAAGCTTTCTTT. The chain carries TRBV19 and TRBJ1-1; 10 nucleotides align to TRBD1. Germline values: CDR1 LNHDA, CDR2 SQIVND (reference sequence). This CDR3 has 13 amino acids. V lost 1 base, J lost 7 bases, and 0 bases stayed unmatched.